The 22 T cell receptor beta chains below all came from one sample that was sequenced in a study of breast tumors, draining lymph nodes, adjacent tissues. In TCRdb, the multiplex PCR reads were re-called with MiXCR into one record per CDR3 protein. The repertoire consists of around 300,000 distinct CDR3 sequences, with 30% to 35% occurring once and the leading ten covering roughly 1.2%. Breast cancer patients provided tissue from their axillary draining lymph nodes. The sequencing sample was made of axillary lymph node tissue. The receptors shown here come from a female donor with breast cancer. Some clones in this sample may be carry-over from other donors' samples.

The rearrangement joins TRBV11-3 to TRBJ2-1; TRBD2 agrees at 10 bases. The V and J ends lost 0 bases and 4 bases, in that order; junction bases with no gene match: 6. Germline V gene sequence: CDR1 SGHNT, CDR2 YENEEA. The CDR3 has 17 residues. The CDR3 DNA reads as TGTGCCAGCAGCTTAGACCTACAGACTAGCGGGTACAATGAGCAGTTCTTC. This gives the protein CASSLDLQTSGYNEQFF.

The V and J genes are TRBV20-1 and TRBJ2-2; 14 nucleotides align to TRBD2. Unmatched junction bases numbered 10, after V lost 6 bases and J lost 4 bases. This CDR3 comprises 17 residues. Per germline, CDR1 DFQATT and CDR2 SNEGSKA (reference sequence). For the CDR3, the DNA is TGCAGTGCCTACCCGGGACTAGCGGGAGTTGTCACCGGGGAGCTGTTTTTT. It yields the protein CSAYPGLAGVVTGELFF.

The chain links TRBV12-5 to TRBJ1-1; 9 bases are shared with TRBD1. The CDR3 extends over 18 amino acids. The germline CDR1 and CDR2 sequences are LGHNT and FRNRAP. With V trimmed by 4 bases and J by 2 bases, 14 bases remained unmatched. CDR3 in amino acids: CASGSPRNTGGYNTEAFF. The DNA for the CDR3 is TGTGCTAGTGGTTCCCCGAGGAATACAGGGGGCTATAACACTGAAGCTTTCTTT.

The chain joins TRBV25-1 to TRBJ1-2; D unresolved. CDR1 is MGHDK and CDR2 is SYGVNS in the germline V gene. The CDR3 has 14 amino acids. CDR3: CASREPEGLNGYTF. The CDR3 bases are TGTGCTAGCCGCGAGCCAGAAGGTCTAAATGGCTACACCTTC.

This clonotype has a count of ten or more. V is TRBV20-1 and J is TRBJ1-5; TRBD1 matches at 9 bases. Germline V gene lookup returns CDR1 DFQATT and CDR2 SNEGSKA (reference sequence). The CDR3 runs 15 residues. V dropped 4 bases and J dropped 6; count of bases not matched to a gene: 10. As DNA, the CDR3 is TGCAGTGCTACTAAAACAGGGGGCTGGAGTCAGCCCCAGCATTTT. Amino acid sequence: CSATKTGGWSQPQHF.

At least ten counts were recorded for this clonotype. This rearrangement joins TRBV9 to TRBJ1-2; TRBD1 matches at 9 bases. J was trimmed by 6 bases and V by 2 bases; bases with no gene match: 11. CDR3 length equals 16 residues. Germline loops: CDR1 SGDLS, CDR2 YYNGEE. The CDR3 DNA reads as TGTGCCAGCAGCGTGCTGGGACAGGGATCATCGGATGGCTACACCTTC. Its protein is CASSVLGQGSSDGYTF. Full variable domain (outside the CDR3, taken from reference TRBV9 and TRBJ1-2): DSGVTQTPKHLITATGQRVTLRCSPRSGDLSVYWYQQSLDQGLQFLIQYYNGEERAKGNILERFSAQQFPDLHSELNLSSLELGDSALYFCASSVLGQGSSDGYTFGSGTRLTVV.

This clonotype appeared many times. This chain links TRBV15 with TRBJ2-6; 7 bases fit TRBD1. Germline trimming cut 6 bases from V and 2 bases from J; bases unmatched to any gene: 1. This CDR3 is 14 amino acids long. Germline V CDR1 and CDR2: LNHNV, YYDKDF (reference sequence). DNA of the CDR3: TGTGCCACCAGGCAGGGGGCTGGGGCCAACGTCCTGACTTTC. Translation: CATRQGAGANVLTF.

The J gene is TRBJ2-7, the V gene TRBV12-3 or TRBV12-4, with 9 bases aligning to TRBD2. J gave up 2 bases and V 3 bases, and 2 bases lay outside the gene matches. This CDR3 contains 14 residues. CDR3 residues: CASSFAGGPYEQYF. The CDR3 nucleotides read TGTGCCAGCAGTTTCGCGGGAGGGCCCTACGAGCAGTACTTC.

Many counts were recorded for this clonotype. The junction departs from germline at one end; a sequencing error may be responsible. The J gene is TRBJ1-6, the V gene TRBV6-6, with a possible D match to TRBD1 (5 bases). Germline assignment: CDR1 MNHNY and CDR2 SVGAGI (reference sequence). This CDR3 comprises 16 residues. Here the CDR3 DNA reads TGTGCCAGCAGTCACTCTGCCGCGCGGGGGACTTCACCCCTCCACTTT. Translated: CASSHSAARGTSPLHF.

This clonotype occurred many times. The gene calls are TRBV19 and TRBJ1-2; 7 bases are a match to TRBD1. Trimming cost V 7 bases and J 6 bases; bases outside gene matches: 8. CDR1 and CDR2 from the germline V gene are LNHDA and SQIVND (reference sequence). This CDR3 region has 13 residues. The CDR3 spells CASMRQGGNGYTF. CDR3 bases: TGTGCCAGTATGAGACAGGGCGGGAATGGCTACACCTTC.

This clonotype came up once. This may be a read error, as it is one base from a much larger clone. The chain employs TRBV6-1 and TRBJ2-7; possibly TRBD2 for D (5 bases). The CDR3 covers 14 residues. Germline assignment: CDR1 MNHNS and CDR2 SASEGT. The CDR3 here is CASTSGLAYYERYF. CDR3 coding DNA: TGTGCCAGCACCTCTGGGCTAGCATACTACGAGCGGTACTTC.

A note on this clonotype: One junction end disagrees with the germline gene, perhaps due to a read error. This sequence joins TRBV6-5 and TRBJ2-3; D may be TRBD1 or TRBD2 (5 bases each). The CDR3 is 14 amino acids. Germline CDR1 reads MNHEY; CDR2 reads SVGAGI. The DNA of the CDR3 is TGTGCCAGCAGTCACTCCGGGACCCCAGAGACGCAGTATTTT. It yields the protein CASSHSGTPETQYF.

On this clonotype: A much bigger clone sits one base away, suggesting this may be a read error. The chain carries TRBV7-2 and TRBJ2-3, with D perhaps being TRBD1 or TRBD2 (5 bases each). This CDR3 comprises 16 residues. In germline, CDR1 is SGHTA, CDR2 FQGNSA. The CDR3 DNA is TGTGCCAGCAGCTTAGAGGCGTCAGCTAGCACAGGTACGCAGTATTTT. It translates to CASSLEASASTGTQYF.

Many counts were recorded for this clonotype. The rearrangement uses TRBV20-1 and TRBJ1-2; 7 positions agree with TRBD1. The V gene's germline CDR1 is DFQATT and CDR2 SNEGSKA (reference sequence). J gave up 4 bases and V 3 bases, and 8 bases lay outside the gene matches. The CDR3 is 14 amino acids. The CDR3 DNA is TGCAGTGCTAGCCCGATGACAGGGCTCTATGGCTACACCTTC. It codes for CSASPMTGLYGYTF.

This clonotype has just a few counts. This could be a read error, since a much larger clone is one nucleotide away. The rearrangement uses TRBV12-3 or TRBV12-4 and TRBJ2-7, with 9 bases fitting TRBD2. Trimming removed 6 bases from V and 5 bases from J; junction bases left unmatched: 11. The CDR3 loop spans 15 amino acids. Here the CDR3 DNA reads TGTGCCAGCAGCAACGCGGGAGGGCTAGGGAACGAGCAGTACTTC. This gives the protein CASSNAGGLGNEQYF.

The chain employs TRBV7-9 and TRBJ2-7, with 7 bases lining up with TRBD2. CDR3 size: 16 residues. V dropped 1 base and J dropped 1; count of bases not matched to a gene: 7. Germline V gives CDR1 SEHNR, CDR2 FQNEAQ (reference sequence). The CDR3 coding sequence is TGTGCCAGCAGCTTAGGAACCTCGGGGGGATCCTACGAGCAGTACTTC. Translation: CASSLGTSGGSYEQYF. Full variable domain (rest looked up from reference TRBV7-9 and TRBJ2-7): DTGVSQNPRHKITKRGQNVTFRCDPISEHNRLYWYRQTLGQGPEFLTYFQNEAQLEKSRLLSDRFSAERPKGSFSTLEIQRTEQGDSAMYLCASSLGTSGGSYEQYFGPGTRLTVT.

The chain is built from TRBV11-3 and TRBJ1-1; the D is unclear. Germline CDR1 reads SGHNT; CDR2 reads YENEEA. There are 13 residues in the CDR3. V gave up 2 bases and J gave up 1 base, with 5 bases separating them. CDR3 coding DNA: TGTGCCAGCAGCTTATGGCAGAACACTGAAGCTTTCTTT. This gives the protein CASSLWQNTEAFF. Full variable domain (remainder filled in from reference TRBV11-3 and TRBJ1-1): EAGVVQSPRYKIIEKKQPVAFWCNPISGHNTLYWYLQNLGQGPELLIRYENEEAVDDSQLPKDRFSAERLKGVDSTLKIQPAELGDSAVYLCASSLWQNTEAFFGQGTRLTVV.

There are many counts of this clonotype. The chain uses TRBV7-9 and TRBJ1-3, with unresolved D. This CDR3 has 11 residues. The germline V gene has CDR1 SEHNR and CDR2 FQNEAQ (reference sequence). V was clipped by 5 bases and J by 7 bases, with 6 bases between them. The DNA for the CDR3 is TGTGCCAGCAGCCTAGACAACACCATATATTTT. Protein: CASSLDNTIYF.

The chain has TRBV19 and TRBJ1-3, with D uncertain. This CDR3 is built from 12 residues. Germline V gene lookup returns CDR1 LNHDA and CDR2 SQIVND (reference sequence). Trimming shortened V by 6 bases and J by 5 bases, and 8 bases separated the two germline ends. The CDR3, as DNA: TGTGCCAGTAGGGGCCTTAGAAACACCATATATTTT. It yields the protein CASRGLRNTIYF. Filled out from reference TRBV19 and TRBJ1-3, the complete variable domain reads DGGITQSPKYLFRKEGQNVTLSCEQNLNHDAMYWYRQDPGQGLRLIYYSQIVNDFQKGDIAEGYSVSREKKESFPLTVTSAQKNPTAFYLCASRGLRNTIYFGEGSWLTVV.

The chain employs TRBV6-6 and TRBJ1-2; D is unclear. The CDR3 is 15 residues long. CDR1 and CDR2 from the germline V gene are MNHNY and SVGAGI (reference sequence). V lost 5 bases and J lost 0, with 13 bases in between. The CDR3 nucleotides read TGTGCCAGCAGTCACGGGGTCCGAGCTAACTATGGCTACACCTTC. Amino acid sequence: CASSHGVRANYGYTF.

Note on this clonotype: Possible read error: a much larger clone is one base away. The gene calls are TRBV29-1 and TRBJ2-5; D is perhaps TRBD1 (6 bases). The V and J ends lost 0 bases and 7 bases respectively, with 18 bases between them. Germline lookup yields CDR1 SQVTM and CDR2 ANQGSEA. This CDR3 has 15 residues. The CDR3 coding sequence is TGCAGCGTTGAAGATCCCACCAGGGGCGGAGGGACCCAGTACTTC. Its translation is CSVEDPTRGGGTQYF. Full variable domain (rest looked up from reference TRBV29-1 and TRBJ2-5): SAVISQKPSRDICQRGTSLTIQCQVDSQVTMMFWYRQQPGQSLTLIATANQGSEATYESGFVIDKFPISRPNLTFSTLTVSNMSPEDSSIYLCSVEDPTRGGGTQYFGPGTRLLVL.

As regards this clonotype: A clone one base away is much larger, so this may be a read error. The chain joins TRBV7-2 to TRBJ2-1; D is ambiguous. The CDR3 is 12 amino acids. CDR1 is SGHTA and CDR2 is FQGNSA in the germline V gene. CDR3 residues: CASSLSGTEQSF. For the CDR3, the DNA is TGTGCCAGCAGCTTATCGGGCACTGAGCAGTCCTTC.